The source of this T cell receptor (beta chain) is a study of CD8 T cells in ankylosing spondylitis. The study's findings and limits: Earlier studies detected some motif variants in reactive arthritis synovial fluid and blood. A TCR beta motif of several highly homologous variants seemed to mark ankylosing spondylitis blood. Peripheral blood samples showed relatively rare disease-linked clones, and these clones were CD8+.

Trimming pared 1 base from V and 10 bases from J, leaving 5 bases between. The CDR3 is made up of 11 amino acids. Making the TCR beta libraries involved quantitative 5'-RACE with molecular barcodes. TCRdb re-derived calls from the 5' RACE reads in MiXCR, one entry per CDR3 protein. Of approximately 31,000 distinct CDR3 sequences in the sample, roughly 33% were seen once. Comment on this clonotype: What it recognizes is unknown.

This clonotype was obtained from a male donor with ankylosing spondylitis. The chain recombines TRBV12-3 or TRBV12-4 with TRBJ2-1; D is ambiguous. The sequencing sample was made of synovial fluid, either unsorted or a sorted T cell fraction (not recorded which). CDR3 in amino acids: CASSLGLEQFF. In nucleotides, the CDR3 is TGTGCCAGCAGTTTAGGCCTCGAGCAGTTCTTC.